This TCR beta chain was obtained from a study of T cells expressing NK-cell markers. Study-wide background: Sorted T-cell subsets CD3+CD56+NKG2C+, CD3+CD56+NKG2C- and CD3+CD56-NKG2C+ were TCR beta-sequenced.

General study results and limits: Dominant NKG2C+ clonotypes in 5 or 6 donors made up about 1.0-7.0% of CD8+ T cells.

The CDR3 consists of 14 residues. Germline loops: CDR1 LNHDA, CDR2 SQIVND (reference sequence). Turning to this clonotype: Its antigen is still unknown.

TCRdb re-called the 5' RACE reads; every CDR3 protein appears as one record, without DNA. The table for this sample gives approximately 420,000 distinct CDR3 sequences. The TCR sequence derives from a woman aged 50 to 65 in good health. V usage is TRBV19 and J usage is TRBJ2-7; TCRdb reports TRBD2, a call that lacks DNA to check it against. The specimen was blood T cells: a sorted CD56 or NKG2C T cell subset, CD4+ or CD8+ T cells, or bulk PBMC T cells (not recorded which). CDR3 sequence: CASSMDSGRDEQYF.